Listed below are T cell receptor beta chains from one sample, sequenced in a study of blood T cell repertoires in COVID-19. TCRdb's copy holds only in-frame clones and misses some; the assay was immunoSEQ multiplex PCR. The table has more than 150,000 clones, just under 90% seen once; the top ten hold around 12%. Sequencing input: peripheral blood. These receptors were collected from a woman in her 70s with COVID-19, enrolled during active disease. Each CDR3 is given with its conserved first and last residue. A D gene is named only where the DNA matches it firmly. Expanded clones get a size class; other rows say once, few or many, or leave the size out.

>TRBJ2-7|TRBD1|.|TRBV27
CASSPIESLGQGFHEQYF
TGTGCCAGCAGCCCAATCGAAAGTTTGGGACAGGGGTTCCACGAGCAGTACTTC
>TRBJ1-1|TRBD1|once|TRBV19
CASNRDRPPWGTEAFF
TGTGCCAGCAACCGGGACAGACCACCGTGGGGGACTGAAGCTTTCTTT
>TRBJ2-3|.|.|TRBV18
CASSPSTAEFSDTQYF
TGTGCCAGCTCACCATCAACGGCGGAGTTTTCAGATACGCAGTATTTT
>TRBJ1-6|TRBD1|.|TRBV7-2
CASGGYGTGGNSPLHF
TGTGCCAGCGGGGGTTATGGGACAGGGGGAAATTCACCCCTCCACTTT
>TRBJ1-5|TRBD1|.|TRBV19
CASRGQVGQPQHF
TGTGCCAGTAGAGGACAGGTGGGTCAGCCCCAGCATTTT
>TRBJ2-1|.|.|TRBV4-2
CASSQDGFDTGNNEQFF
TGTGCCAGCAGCCAAGATGGGTTCGATACAGGTAACAATGAGCAGTTCTTC
>TRBJ1-4|.|.|TRBV5-1
CASSLGGGSGEKLFF
TGCGCCAGCAGCTTGGGCGGGGGGTCTGGAGAAAAACTGTTTTTT
>TRBJ1-1|TRBD1|.|TRBV4-1
CASSQPTGKNTEAFF
TGCGCCAGCAGCCAGCCGACAGGGAAGAACACTGAAGCTTTCTTT
>TRBJ1-3|.|.|TRBV30
CACRGSGNTIYF
TGTGCCTGCCGGGGGTCTGGAAACACCATATATTTT
>TRBJ1-1|.|few|TRBV7-2
CASSQDRWNTEAFF
TGTGCCAGCAGCCAAGACAGGTGGAACACTGAAGCTTTCTTT
>TRBJ1-2|.|.|TRBV4-3
CASSPTDDTYGYTF
TGCGCCAGCAGCCCGACAGATGACACCTATGGCTACACCTTC
>TRBJ1-5|TRBD1|.|TRBV7-8
CASSFRDRDQPQHF
TGTGCCAGCAGCTTCCGGGACAGAGATCAGCCCCAGCATTTT
>TRBJ2-1|TRBD2|.|TRBV9
CASSVSGTSPKRSYNEQFF
TGTGCCAGCAGCGTATCCGGGACTAGCCCAAAACGAAGCTACAATGAGCAGTTCTTC
>TRBJ2-1|.|.|TRBV5-1
CASSLDQAPVNEQFF
TGCGCCAGCAGCTTGGACCAAGCTCCTGTCAATGAGCAGTTCTTC
>TRBJ2-5|TRBD2|.|TRBV5-1
CASQPGGGVSQYF
TGCGCCAGCCAACCGGGGGGGGGCGTGTCCCAGTACTTC
>TRBJ1-4|.|.|TRBV28
CASAPGVNREKLFF
TGTGCCAGCGCCCCGGGGGTGAATCGAGAAAAACTGTTTTTT
>TRBJ1-6|.|.|TRBV3-1/TRBV3-2
CASSSRTREAYNSPLHF
TGTGCCAGCAGCTCCCGGACCAGGGAGGCCTATAATTCACCCCTCCACTTT
>TRBJ1-1|TRBD1|.|TRBV28
CASSLPTGALEAFF
TGTGCCAGCAGTTTACCCACAGGGGCTCTTGAAGCTTTCTTT
>TRBJ1-2|TRBD1|.|TRBV29-1
CSVGQGAGYNYGYTF
TGCAGCGTTGGGCAGGGGGCTGGTTATAACTATGGCTACACCTTC
>TRBJ1-5|.|.|TRBV2
CASSEGQTNNQPQHF
TGTGCCAGCAGTGAGGGACAAACAAACAATCAGCCCCAGCATTTT